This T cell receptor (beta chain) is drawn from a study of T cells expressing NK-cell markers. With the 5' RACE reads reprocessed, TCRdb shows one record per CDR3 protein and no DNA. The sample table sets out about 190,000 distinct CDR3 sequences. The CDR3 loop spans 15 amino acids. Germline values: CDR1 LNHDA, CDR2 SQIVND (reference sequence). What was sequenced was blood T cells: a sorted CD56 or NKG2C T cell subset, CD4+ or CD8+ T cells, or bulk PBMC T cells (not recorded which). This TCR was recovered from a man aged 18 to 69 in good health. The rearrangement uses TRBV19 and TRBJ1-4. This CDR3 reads CASSRRHTTNEKLFF.